This entry concerns a single T cell receptor beta chain. The data are from a study of OX40 agonist ivuxolimab in advanced cancers. For the study at large: Ivuxolimab, which is an agonistic anti-OX40 (CD134) antibody, was administered to the patients.

Using immunoSEQ multiplex PCR, the repertoire was profiled, and TCRdb retains in-frame clones only, with some absent. Here the sample spans under 85,000 clones, roughly 91% being singletons. The germline V gene encodes CDR1 MNHEY and CDR2 SMNVEV (reference sequence). The V and J ends lost 5 bases and 5 bases, in that order; junction bases with no gene match: 7. This CDR3 is 15 amino acids long. Specimen: CD4+ or CD8+ T cells sorted from blood, collected in a trial of the OX40 agonist ivuxolimab. This clonotype was sampled from an adult with an advanced solid tumor such as melanoma, head and neck, liver or kidney cancer. V is TRBV27 and J is TRBJ2-5; 11 bases agree with TRBD1. The DNA for the CDR3 is TGTGCCAGCAGTCCCGGACAGGGGGCAGGTGAGACCCAGTACTTC. Protein: CASSPGQGAGETQYF.